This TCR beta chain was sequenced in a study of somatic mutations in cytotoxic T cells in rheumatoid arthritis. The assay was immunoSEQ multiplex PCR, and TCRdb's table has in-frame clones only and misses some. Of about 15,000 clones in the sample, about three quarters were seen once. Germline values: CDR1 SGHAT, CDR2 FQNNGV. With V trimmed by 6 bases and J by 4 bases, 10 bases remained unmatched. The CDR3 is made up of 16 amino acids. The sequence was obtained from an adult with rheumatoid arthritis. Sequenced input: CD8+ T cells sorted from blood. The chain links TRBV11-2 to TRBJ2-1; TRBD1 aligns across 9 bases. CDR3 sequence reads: CASSQSYRGPYNEQFF. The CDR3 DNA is TGTGCCAGCAGTCAGTCCTACAGGGGGCCGTACAATGAGCAGTTCTTC.